This TCR beta chain was observed in a study of neurological immune-mediated disorders. The study's findings and limits: The greatest degree of TCR clonal expansion was observed in HTLV-1-associated myelopathy, with the lowest in multiple sclerosis, below that of healthy controls.

Synthesis of cDNA was accomplished via 5'RACE employing 10-nucleotide random UMIs. TCRdb independently ran MiXCR on the 5' RACE reads; one entry per CDR3 protein. This table holds about 48,000 distinct CDR3 sequences, around 25% found once. The V and J ends lost 3 bases and 6 bases respectively, with 11 bases between them. Germline V gene sequence: CDR1 SGHTA, CDR2 FQGNSA. CDR3 size: 13 residues. This clonotype has a count of ten or more. Its antigen is undetermined. The study drew its healthy controls from blood bank volunteers in Maryland, USA. Sequenced: PBMCs. This sequence was found in a woman in her seventies in good health. This chain joins TRBV7-2 and TRBJ2-5, with D hard to call. In DNA form, the CDR3 reads TGTGCCAGCAGCTTCCCGGGTCCGAAGACCCAGTACTTC. Its translation: CASSFPGPKTQYF. Full variable domain (remainder filled in from reference TRBV7-2 and TRBJ2-5): GAGVSQSPSNKVTEKGKDVELRCDPISGHTALYWYRQSLGQGLEFLIYFQGNSAPDKSGLPSDRFSAERTGGSVSTLTIQRTQQEDSAVYLCASSFPGPKTQYFGPGTRLLVL.